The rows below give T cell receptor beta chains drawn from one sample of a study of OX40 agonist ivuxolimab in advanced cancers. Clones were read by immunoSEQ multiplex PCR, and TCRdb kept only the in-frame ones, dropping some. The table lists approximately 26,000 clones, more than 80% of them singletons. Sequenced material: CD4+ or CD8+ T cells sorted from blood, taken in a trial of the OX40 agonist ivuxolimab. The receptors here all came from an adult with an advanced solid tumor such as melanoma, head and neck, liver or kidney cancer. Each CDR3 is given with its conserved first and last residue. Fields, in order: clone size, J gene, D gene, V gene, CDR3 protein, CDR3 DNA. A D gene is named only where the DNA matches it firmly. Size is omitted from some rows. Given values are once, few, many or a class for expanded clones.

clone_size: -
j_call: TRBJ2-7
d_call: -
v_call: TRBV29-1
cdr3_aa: CSVVGRLGYEQYF
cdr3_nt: TGCAGCGTTGTGGGGCGACTAGGGTACGAGCAGTACTTC

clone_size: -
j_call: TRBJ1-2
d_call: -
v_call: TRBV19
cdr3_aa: CASRWGLGYTF
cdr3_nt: TGTGCCAGTAGGTGGGGATTAGGCTACACCTTC

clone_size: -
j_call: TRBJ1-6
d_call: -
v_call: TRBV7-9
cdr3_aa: CASGPGFAHSPLHF
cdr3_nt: TGTGCCAGCGGCCCGGGATTTGCCCATTCACCCCTCCACTTT

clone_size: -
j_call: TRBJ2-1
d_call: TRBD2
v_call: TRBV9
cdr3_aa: CASSVDASGFNEQFF
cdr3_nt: TGTGCCAGCAGCGTAGATGCTAGCGGGTTCAATGAGCAGTTCTTC

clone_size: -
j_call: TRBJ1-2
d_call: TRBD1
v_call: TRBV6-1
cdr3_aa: CAISELAGGDYGYTF
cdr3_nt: TGTGCCATCAGTGAGTTGGCAGGGGGCGACTATGGCTACACCTTC

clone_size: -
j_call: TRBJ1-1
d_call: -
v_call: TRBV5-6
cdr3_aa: CASSHKEGMGAEAFF
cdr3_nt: TGTGCCAGCAGTCATAAGGAGGGGATGGGGGCTGAAGCTTTCTTT

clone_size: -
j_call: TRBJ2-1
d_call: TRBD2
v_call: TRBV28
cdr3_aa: CASSLAGAAGSYNEQFF
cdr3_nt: TGTGCCAGCAGCTTAGCGGGAGCGGCGGGGTCCTACAATGAGCAGTTCTTC

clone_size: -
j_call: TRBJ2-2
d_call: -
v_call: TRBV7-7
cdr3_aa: CASSPTRGELFF
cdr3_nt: TGTGCCAGCAGTCCTACTCGCGGGGAGCTGTTTTTT

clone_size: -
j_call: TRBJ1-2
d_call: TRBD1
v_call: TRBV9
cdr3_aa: CASSVRTGYGYTF
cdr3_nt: TGTGCCAGCAGCGTACGGACAGGGTATGGCTACACCTTC

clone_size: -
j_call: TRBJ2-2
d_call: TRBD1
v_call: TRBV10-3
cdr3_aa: CAISTTTDRGGELFF
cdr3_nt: TGTGCCATCAGTACTACTACCGACAGGGGAGGGGAGCTGTTTTTT

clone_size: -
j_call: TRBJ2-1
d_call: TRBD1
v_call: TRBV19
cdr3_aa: CASSIGDRGVNEQFF
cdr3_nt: TGTGCCAGTAGTATTGGGGACAGGGGGGTCAATGAGCAGTTCTTC

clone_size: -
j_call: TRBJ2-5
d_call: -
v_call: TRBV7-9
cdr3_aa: CASSFSSRSPWETQYF
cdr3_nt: TGTGCCAGCAGCTTCTCTTCGAGAAGCCCCTGGGAGACCCAGTACTTC

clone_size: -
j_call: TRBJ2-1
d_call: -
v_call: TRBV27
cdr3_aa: CASSFGEMWVHDEQFF
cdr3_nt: TGTGCCAGCAGTTTCGGGGAAATGTGGGTACACGATGAGCAGTTCTTC

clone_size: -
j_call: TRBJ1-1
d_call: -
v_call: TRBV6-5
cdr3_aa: CASSYLGYGEAFF
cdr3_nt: TGTGCCAGCAGTTACTTGGGGTACGGAGAGGCTTTCTTT

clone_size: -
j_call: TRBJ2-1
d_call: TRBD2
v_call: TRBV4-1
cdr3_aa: CASSQEEAGEDNEQFF
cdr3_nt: TGCGCCAGCAGCCAAGAAGAAGCGGGAGAGGACAATGAGCAGTTCTTC

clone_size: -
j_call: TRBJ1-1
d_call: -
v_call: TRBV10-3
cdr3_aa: CAITMGGATEAFF
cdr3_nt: TGTGCCATCACCATGGGGGGGGCCACTGAAGCTTTCTTT

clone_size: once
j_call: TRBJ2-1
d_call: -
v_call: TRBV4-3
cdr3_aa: CASSQDPGGPGNEQFF
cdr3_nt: TGCGCCAGCAGCCAAGATCCCGGGGGGCCGGGCAATGAGCAGTTCTTC

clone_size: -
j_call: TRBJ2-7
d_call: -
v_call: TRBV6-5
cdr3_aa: CASSYLARREQYF
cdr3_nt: TGTGCCAGCAGTTACTTGGCCAGGCGCGAGCAGTACTTC

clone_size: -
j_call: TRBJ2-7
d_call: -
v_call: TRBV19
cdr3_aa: CASSIVQGSYEQYF
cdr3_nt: TGTGCCAGTAGTATAGTGCAGGGCTCCTACGAGCAGTACTTC

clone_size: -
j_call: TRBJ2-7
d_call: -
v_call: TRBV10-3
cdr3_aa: CAISEPLVYEQYF
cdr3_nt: TGTGCCATCAGTGAGCCACTCGTCTACGAGCAGTACTTC

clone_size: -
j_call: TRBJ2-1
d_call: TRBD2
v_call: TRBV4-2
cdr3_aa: CASSQETGLAGGINNEQFF
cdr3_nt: TGTGCCAGCAGCCAAGAAACAGGACTAGCGGGGGGAATAAACAATGAGCAGTTCTTC

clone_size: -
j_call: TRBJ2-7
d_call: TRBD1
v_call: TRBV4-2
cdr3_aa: CASSPFWDRYEQYF
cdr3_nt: TGTGCCAGCAGCCCATTTTGGGACAGATACGAGCAGTACTTC

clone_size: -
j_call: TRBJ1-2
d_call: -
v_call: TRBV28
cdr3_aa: CASSTHRDNGYTF
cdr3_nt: TGTGCCAGCAGCACACACAGGGACAACGGCTACACCTTC

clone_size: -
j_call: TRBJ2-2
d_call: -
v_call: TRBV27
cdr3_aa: CASSKDRPGELFF
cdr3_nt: TGTGCCAGCAGCAAAGACCGACCCGGGGAGCTGTTTTTT

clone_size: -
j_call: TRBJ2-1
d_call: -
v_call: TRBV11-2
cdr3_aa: CASSFFAGFGNEQFF
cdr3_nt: TGTGCCAGCAGCTTTTTCGCAGGGTTCGGCAATGAGCAGTTCTTC

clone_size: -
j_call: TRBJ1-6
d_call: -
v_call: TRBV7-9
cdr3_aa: CASSTRVLGNSPLHF
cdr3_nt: TGTGCCAGCAGCACCCGAGTGCTGGGCAATTCACCCCTCCACTTT

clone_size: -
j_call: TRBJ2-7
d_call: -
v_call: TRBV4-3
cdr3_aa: CASSQEPTGPTYEQYF
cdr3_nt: TGCGCCAGCAGCCAAGAGCCTACCGGGCCGACCTACGAGCAGTACTTC

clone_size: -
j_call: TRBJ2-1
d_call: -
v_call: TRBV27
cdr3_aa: CASSLSAGLSTMRQFF
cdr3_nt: TGTGCCAGCAGTTTATCGGCAGGGTTATCTACAATGAGGCAGTTCTTC

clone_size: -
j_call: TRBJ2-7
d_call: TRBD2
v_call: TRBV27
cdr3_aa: CASSVQTGGDEQYF
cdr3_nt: TGTGCCAGCAGTGTCCAGACGGGGGGAGACGAGCAGTACTTC

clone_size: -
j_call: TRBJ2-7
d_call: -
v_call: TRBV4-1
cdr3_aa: CASSQTGDFSYEQYF
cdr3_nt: TGCGCCAGCAGCCAAACAGGGGACTTTTCCTACGAGCAGTACTTC

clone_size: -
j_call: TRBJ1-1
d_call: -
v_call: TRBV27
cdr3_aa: CASSSTSTATEAFF
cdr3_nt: TGTGCCAGCAGTTCAACCTCGACAGCTACTGAAGCTTTCTTT

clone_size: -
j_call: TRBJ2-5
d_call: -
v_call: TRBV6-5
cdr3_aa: CASSPDHPETQYF
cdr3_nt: TGTGCCAGCAGTCCGGACCATCCGGAGACCCAGTACTTC

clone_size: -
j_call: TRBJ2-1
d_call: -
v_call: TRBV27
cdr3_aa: CASSLSASSYNEQFF
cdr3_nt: TGTGCCAGCAGTTTATCGGCTAGCTCCTACAATGAGCAGTTCTTC

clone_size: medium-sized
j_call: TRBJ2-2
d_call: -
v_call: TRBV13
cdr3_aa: CASSPVTRGGFRELFF
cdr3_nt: TGTGCCAGCAGCCCTGTGACTAGGGGGGGTTTTAGGGAGCTGTTTTTT

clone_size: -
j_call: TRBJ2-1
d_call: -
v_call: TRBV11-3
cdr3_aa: CASSLDIGLAHYNEQFF
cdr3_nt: TGTGCCAGCAGCTTAGACATCGGCCTAGCGCATTACAATGAGCAGTTCTTC

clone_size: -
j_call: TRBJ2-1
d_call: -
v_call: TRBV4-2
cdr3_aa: CASSQVADTSYNEQFF
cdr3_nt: TGTGCCAGCAGCCAAGTAGCGGACACTTCCTACAATGAGCAGTTCTTC

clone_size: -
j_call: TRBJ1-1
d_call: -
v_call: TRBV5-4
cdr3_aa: CASSWNTEAFF
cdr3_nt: TGTGCCAGCAGCTGGAACACTGAAGCTTTCTTT

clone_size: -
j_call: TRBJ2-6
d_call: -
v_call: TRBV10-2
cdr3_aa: CASRPIGTDRSGANVLTF
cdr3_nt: TGCGCCAGCAGACCAATAGGGACGGACCGCTCTGGGGCCAACGTCCTGACTTTC

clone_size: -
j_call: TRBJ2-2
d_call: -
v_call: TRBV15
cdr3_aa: CATSRDASGELFF
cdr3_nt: TGTGCCACCAGCAGAGACGCGTCCGGGGAGCTGTTTTTT

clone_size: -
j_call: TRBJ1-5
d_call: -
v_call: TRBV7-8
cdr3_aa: CASSLGRGGQPQHF
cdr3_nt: TGTGCCAGCAGCTTAGGCAGGGGTGGTCAGCCCCAGCATTTT

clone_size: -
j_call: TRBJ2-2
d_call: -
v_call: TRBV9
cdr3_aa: CASSVGQNTGELFF
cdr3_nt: TGTGCCAGCAGCGTGGGACAAAACACCGGGGAGCTGTTTTTT

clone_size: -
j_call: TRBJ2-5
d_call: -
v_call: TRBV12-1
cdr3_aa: CASGIETQYF
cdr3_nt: TGTGCCAGCGGAATAGAGACCCAGTACTTC